Each of the 24 T cell receptor beta chains below was sequenced from the same sample in a study of T cell changes during pregnancy in multiple sclerosis. TCRdb's copy holds only in-frame clones and misses some; the assay was immunoSEQ multiplex PCR. Here the sample spans some 46,000 clones, over 80% being singletons. The sample taken for sequencing was peripheral blood. Receptors originate from a female donor with multiple sclerosis, enrolled in a pregnancy study.

This chain links TRBV25-1 with TRBJ2-2, with 8 bases fitting TRBD1. Unmatched junction bases numbered 6, after V lost 2 bases and J lost 1 base. The CDR3 has 17 residues. Germline V gene data show CDR1 as MGHDK and CDR2 as SYGVNS. CDR3: CASSESLGQENTGELFF. In DNA form, the CDR3 reads TGTGCCAGCAGTGAAAGTTTGGGACAGGAGAACACCGGGGAGCTGTTTTTT.

The V call is TRBV19, the J call TRBJ1-1, with a possible D match to TRBD1 (6 bases). V was clipped by 7 bases and J by 3 bases, with 15 bases between them. Germline CDR1 and CDR2: LNHDA and SQIVND (reference sequence). CDR3 size: 14 residues. The CDR3 nucleotides read TGTGCCAGTAAGTGGGGGCGCGGCGACACTGAAGCTTTCTTT. It is translated as CASKWGRGDTEAFF. The entire variable domain, with the rest obtained from reference TRBV19 and TRBJ1-1, is as follows: DGGITQSPKYLFRKEGQNVTLSCEQNLNHDAMYWYRQDPGQGLRLIYYSQIVNDFQKGDIAEGYSVSREKKESFPLTVTSAQKNPTAFYLCASKWGRGDTEAFFGQGTRLTVV.

J is TRBJ2-1 and V is TRBV27; TRBD2 agrees at 7 bases. J gave up 7 bases and V 5 bases, and 11 bases lay outside the gene matches. CDR3 length equals 15 residues. Germline V gene lookup returns CDR1 MNHEY and CDR2 SMNVEV (reference sequence). For the CDR3, the DNA is TGTGCCAGCAGTCTCATAGGCGGGGGAAGGAATGAGCAGTTCTTC. This encodes CASSLIGGGRNEQFF.

The chain uses TRBV28 and TRBJ1-5; unclear D gene. V was trimmed by 4 bases and J by 7 bases, leaving 11 bases between them. The germline gives CDR1 MDHEN, CDR2 SYDVKM. The CDR3 is made up of 13 amino acids. This CDR3 reads CASSSSLRQPQHF. DNA of the CDR3: TGTGCCAGCAGTTCAAGTCTCAGGCAGCCCCAGCATTTT.

The genes are TRBV9 and TRBJ2-1, with a weak D call TRBD2 (5 bases). V was shortened by 0 bases and J by 4 bases, with 14 bases between the two germline ends. Germline CDR1 is SGDLS and CDR2 is YYNGEE. The CDR3 runs to 16 residues. The CDR3 reads CASSVDWSSRYNEQFF. The CDR3 nucleotides read TGTGCCAGCAGCGTAGATTGGTCTAGCCGTTACAATGAGCAGTTCTTC.

To note about this clone: Germline and junction disagree at one end, which may indicate a read error. This sample includes further DNA sequences coding for the same CDR3. The chain joins TRBV28 to TRBJ2-3; 13 bases line up with TRBD2. The germline gives CDR1 MDHEN, CDR2 SYDVKM. The CDR3 covers 18 residues. The CDR3 bases are TGTGCCAGCACCACATCACTAGCGGGAGGGCCTGGACCAGATACACAGTATTTT. Protein sequence: CASTTSLAGGPGPDTQYF.

The count of this clone is one. The chain recombines TRBV7-9 with TRBJ2-7, with 8 bases lining up with TRBD1. Germline loops: CDR1 SEHNR, CDR2 FQNEAQ (reference sequence). The CDR3 is 14 amino acids. With 5 bases clipped from V and 5 bases from J, the junction kept 8 bases outside the gene matches. CDR3 amino acids: CASSPRQGTDEQYF. CDR3 DNA sequence: TGTGCCAGCAGCCCCAGACAGGGGACGGACGAGCAGTACTTC.

The chain joins TRBV7-9 to TRBJ2-1; 8 bases map to TRBD2. Germline-derived CDR1 and CDR2 are SEHNR and FQNEAQ (reference sequence). V dropped 4 bases and J dropped 10; count of bases not matched to a gene: 0. This CDR3 is 11 amino acids long. The CDR3 loop is CASSSGGEQFF. CDR3 coding DNA: TGTGCCAGCAGCTCGGGAGGGGAGCAGTTCTTC.

The V gene is TRBV5-1, the J gene TRBJ1-2, with D maybe TRBD1 (6 bases). Trimming left V 0 bases short and J 5 bases short, with 11 bases between. The CDR3 is 14 amino acids. The V gene's germline CDR1 is SGHRS and CDR2 YFSETQ. CDR3 DNA: TGCGCCAGCAGCTTGGGTCGGGGGCGGTATGGCTACACCTTC. Translated, it gives CASSLGRGRYGYTF.

The genes are TRBV7-2 and TRBJ1-5, with a possible D match to TRBD1 (5 bases). The CDR3 is made up of 15 amino acids. V shed 2 bases and J shed 6 bases, with 14 bases lying between them. Germline V lookup: CDR1 SGHTA, CDR2 FQGNSA. The CDR3 DNA reads TGTGCCAGCAGCTTATTTGGGGGTGTGGGTCAGCCCCAGCATTTT. It encodes CASSLFGGVGQPQHF.

V is TRBV10-1 and J is TRBJ2-1; 9 nucleotides agree with TRBD2. This CDR3 contains 16 residues. Unmatched junction bases numbered 10, after V lost 4 bases and J lost 6 bases. Per germline, CDR1 WNHNN and CDR2 SYGVQD (reference sequence). The CDR3 bases are TGCGCCAGCAGTGCCCGTCTAGCGGGATTTTCCAATGAGCAGTTCTTC. Translating gives CASSARLAGFSNEQFF.

This chain links TRBV6-1 with TRBJ1-1, with D perhaps matching TRBD1 (5 bases). Germline V CDR1 and CDR2: MNHNS, SASEGT. This CDR3 has 15 amino acids. Trimming stripped 11 bases from V and 6 bases from J, with 25 bases between. DNA of the CDR3: TGTGCCCTGAGGGAGTTAGGGACTCATCGTTCTGAAGCTTTCTTT. Translation gives CALRELGTHRSEAFF.

The V gene is TRBV6-5, the J gene TRBJ2-7, with 12 bases aligning to TRBD1. Trimming cost V 9 bases and J 5 bases; bases outside gene matches: 11. The germline V gene encodes CDR1 MNHEY and CDR2 SVGAGI. The CDR3 has 15 residues. CDR3 amino acids: CARRPGQGAVDEQYF. The CDR3 region has the DNA TGTGCCAGACGGCCGGGACAGGGGGCGGTCGACGAGCAGTACTTC.

This chain joins TRBV19 and TRBJ1-2, with 9 bases fitting TRBD1. The junction had 6 bases not matched to a gene; V was cut back by 2 bases and J by 2 bases. CDR1 is LNHDA, CDR2 SQIVND, per germline (reference sequence). The CDR3 runs to 16 residues. Written as DNA, the CDR3 is TGTGCCAGTAGTATAAGTGGGACAGGGACCAACTATGGCTACACCTTC. Translating gives CASSISGTGTNYGYTF.

The V gene is TRBV11-2, the J gene TRBJ1-3, with D perhaps TRBD1 (5 bases). The germline V gene encodes CDR1 SGHAT and CDR2 FQNNGV. V lost 1 base and J 4 bases, leaving 11 bases between the germline ends. The CDR3 spans 15 residues. The CDR3 DNA is TGTGCCAGCAGCTTAGTCGCCAGGGCCGGAAACACCATATATTTT. Amino acid sequence: CASSLVARAGNTIYF. The entire variable domain, with the rest obtained from reference TRBV11-2 and TRBJ1-3, is as follows: EAGVAQSPRYKIIEKRQSVAFWCNPISGHATLYWYQQILGQGPKLLIQFQNNGVVDDSQLPKDRFSAERLKGVDSTLKIQPAKLEDSAVYLCASSLVARAGNTIYFGEGSWLTVV.

The chain is built from TRBV2 and TRBJ2-3; D possibly uses TRBD1 or TRBD2 (5 bases each). CDR1 is SNHLY, CDR2 FYNNEI, per germline. CDR3 size: 14 residues. V was pared by 5 bases and J by 2 bases, with 11 bases between. The CDR3 DNA reads TGTGCCAGCAGTTTAGGGACCATCACAGATACGCAGTATTTT. Translation gives CASSLGTITDTQYF. The variable domain in full, completed from reference TRBV2 and TRBJ2-3, reads EPEVTQTPSHQVTQMGQEVILRCVPISNHLYFYWYRQILGQKVEFLVSFYNNEISEKSEIFDDQFSVERPDGSNFTLKIRSTKLEDSAMYFCASSLGTITDTQYFGPGTRLTVL.

The table lists this clone with a count of one. This rearrangement joins TRBV6-1 to TRBJ1-5; a weak D match, TRBD1 (5 bases). The ends were cut back, 5 bases at V and 5 bases at J, with 10 bases in the middle. Germline V lookup: CDR1 MNHNS, CDR2 SASEGT. The CDR3 spans 13 residues. The CDR3 DNA reads TGTGCCAGCAGTCTGGGGGGGGATCAGCCCCAGCATTTT. This translates into CASSLGGDQPQHF.

The sample holds one count of this clone. The germline gene is not matched at one end of the junction; a read error may be the cause. The rearrangement joins TRBV28 to TRBJ1-2; D gene unclear. CDR1 MDHEN and CDR2 SYDVKM come from the germline V gene. The CDR3 loop spans 11 amino acids. The CDR3 coding sequence is TGTGCCAGCAGTTCACACGACCCGAGAATCTTC. Translating gives CASSSHDPRIF.

This chain links TRBV9 with TRBJ2-1, with 7 bases that match TRBD1. Per the germline V gene, CDR1 is SGDLS and CDR2 is YYNGEE. The CDR3 length is 14 residues. Losses at the gene ends were 1 base for V and 6 bases for J; bases not matched to a gene: 4. CDR3 region: CASSVQTGVNEQFF. The CDR3 nucleotides are TGTGCCAGCAGCGTACAAACAGGGGTCAATGAGCAGTTCTTC.

The chain employs TRBV5-6 and TRBJ1-2; 7 bases match TRBD1. Germline lookup yields CDR1 SGHDT and CDR2 YYEEEE. The CDR3 consists of 13 residues. Unmatched junction bases numbered 8, after V lost 4 bases and J lost 8 bases. The CDR3 loop reads CASSGEGAGGYTF. As DNA, the CDR3 is TGTGCCAGCAGCGGAGAGGGGGCGGGGGGCTACACCTTC. Supplemented by reference TRBV5-6 and TRBJ1-2, the full variable domain reads DAGVTQSPTHLIKTRGQQVTLRCSPKSGHDTVSWYQQALGQGPQFIFQYYEEEERQRGNFPDRFSGHQFPNYSSELNVNALLLGDSALYLCASSGEGAGGYTFGSGTRLTVV.

The chain links TRBV28 to TRBJ2-7, with a weak D call TRBD1 (5 bases). CDR3 length equals 14 residues. Trimming took 5 bases from V and 1 from J, leaving 12 bases between them. The germline V gene has CDR1 MDHEN and CDR2 SYDVKM. In nucleotides, the CDR3 is TGTGCCAGCAGTCCATGGGGCAGGTCCTACGAGCAGTACTTC. Translated: CASSPWGRSYEQYF.

This clone was seen once. The genes are TRBV6-5 and TRBJ1-1; possible D gene TRBD1, 6 bases. V was cut by 7 bases and J by 2 bases, with 11 bases left in between. Per the germline V gene, CDR1 is MNHEY and CDR2 is SVGAGI. This CDR3 comprises 13 residues. The CDR3 coding sequence is TGTGCCAGCATTCGGACAGCCAACACTGAAGCTTTCTTT. It is translated as CASIRTANTEAFF.

V is TRBV6-1 and J is TRBJ2-1, with 9 positions matching TRBD2. The V segment lost 5 bases and the J segment 7 bases; nucleotides outside the gene matches: 9. Germline values: CDR1 MNHNS, CDR2 SASEGT. The CDR3 extends over 15 amino acids. CDR3 in amino acids: CASSRLAARTNEQFF. The CDR3 DNA sequence: TGTGCCAGCAGTCGACTAGCGGCCAGGACTAATGAGCAGTTCTTC.

The chain joins TRBV18 to TRBJ1-2; maybe TRBD1 (5 bases). Trimming removed 0 bases from V and 8 bases from J, with 16 bases in between. CDR1 is KGHSH and CDR2 is LQKENI in the germline V gene. This CDR3 spans 15 amino acids. CDR3 protein: CASSPPGPVRVGYTF. The CDR3, as DNA: TGTGCCAGCTCACCACCGGGACCCGTGCGGGTAGGCTACACCTTC. The entire variable domain, with the rest obtained from reference TRBV18 and TRBJ1-2, is as follows: NAGVMQNPRHLVRRRGQEARLRCSPMKGHSHVYWYRQLPEEGLKFMVYLQKENIIDESGMPKERFSAEFPKEGPSILRIQQVVRGDSAAYFCASSPPGPVRVGYTFGSGTRLTVV.